A selection of T cell receptor beta chains follows, all from one sample in a study of T cells in Graves' hyperthyroidism and ophthalmopathy. MiXCR, applied by TCRdb to the multiplex PCR reads, yields one record per CDR3 protein. The sample holds about 640,000 distinct CDR3 sequences; around 20% are singletons and the top ten take under 35%. The sequenced sample consisted of blood. These receptor sequences come from a man under 40 with Graves' ophthalmopathy. CDR3s include the opening cysteine and the closing phenylalanine or tryptophan. The D gene is left open where the match is weak. Clone size is not always given. Where it is, it says once, few, many or a class for expanded clones.

>TRBV28|many|TRBJ1-1|-
CASSPGFGRTTTEAFF
TGTGCCAGCAGTCCAGGTTTTGGCAGGACTACCACTGAAGCTTTCTTT
>TRBV5-6|-|TRBJ1-1|-
CASSLEGGTYTEAFF
TGTGCCAGCAGCTTGGAAGGGGGTACGTACACTGAAGCTTTCTTT
>TRBV28|many|TRBJ2-7|-
CASSFSSRGRREIYEQYF
TGTGCCAGCAGTTTCTCCTCCAGGGGCCGGAGGGAAATCTACGAGCAGTACTTC
>TRBV27|many|TRBJ2-1|-
CASSLGTGSVNEQFF
TGTGCCAGCAGTTTGGGAACAGGGAGCGTCAATGAGCAGTTCTTC
>TRBV5-1|few|TRBJ2-5|-
CASSSFSDQETQYF
TGCGCCAGCAGCTCATTTAGCGACCAAGAGACCCAGTACTTC
>TRBV28|many|TRBJ1-2|-
CASSLVFAEGYTF
TGTGCCAGCAGTTTGGTATTTGCCGAGGGCTACACCTTC
>TRBV28|-|TRBJ1-5|-
CASSPMGGVWSNQPQHF
TGTGCCAGCAGCCCTATGGGGGGGGTTTGGAGCAATCAGCCCCAGCATTTT
>TRBV7-9|-|TRBJ2-3|TRBD2
CASSSRTSFVKDTQYF
TGTGCCAGCAGCTCACGGACTAGCTTTGTCAAAGATACGCAGTATTTT
>TRBV28|-|TRBJ2-7|-
CASSYRQPTYEQYF
TGTGCCAGCAGTTACCGACAACCAACCTACGAGCAGTACTTC
>TRBV28|few|TRBJ2-3|TRBD2
CASSLGLAGVPDTQYF
TGTGCCAGCAGTTTGGGACTAGCGGGAGTACCAGATACGCAGTATTTT
>TRBV12-5|-|TRBJ1-1|TRBD1
CASGLGGTGPFF
TGTGCTAGTGGTTTGGGGGGGACAGGGCCTTTCTTT
>TRBV6-1|many|TRBJ2-7|-
CASGQGSYEQYF
TGTGCCAGCGGGCAGGGAAGCTACGAGCAGTACTTC
>TRBV30|many|TRBJ1-2|-
CAWSADRYGYTF
TGTGCCTGGAGTGCTGACAGATATGGCTACACCTTC
>TRBV7-3|many|TRBJ2-3|TRBD1
CASSLSHGQGRIDTQYF
TGTGCCAGCAGCTTAAGCCACGGACAGGGGAGGATAGATACGCAGTATTTT
>TRBV2|many|TRBJ1-5|-
CASSDDRGNQPQHF
TGTGCCAGCAGTGACGATAGGGGCAATCAGCCCCAGCATTTT
>TRBV28|-|TRBJ1-6|TRBD1
CASSLLPQGVVARSPLHF
TGTGCCAGCAGTCTACTTCCACAGGGGGTAGTAGCAAGGTCACCCCTCCACTTT
>TRBV5-1|-|TRBJ2-1|-
CASSMVTGPIMGNEQFF
TGCGCCAGCAGCATGGTAACAGGGCCCATTATGGGCAATGAGCAGTTCTTC
>TRBV28|many|TRBJ2-7|TRBD1
CASSSDREREQYF
TGTGCCAGCAGTTCGGACAGGGAGCGCGAGCAGTACTTC
>TRBV30|-|TRBJ1-4|-
CAWSVNSLEKLFF
TGTGCCTGGAGTGTAAATAGTCTCGAAAAACTGTTTTTT
>TRBV14|-|TRBJ2-7|-
CASSQDVWTDGGSGPYSYEQYF
TGTGCCAGCAGCCAAGATGTTTGGACAGACGGTGGAAGCGGGCCATACTCCTACGAGCAGTACTTC
>TRBV6-2/TRBV6-3|many|TRBJ2-3|TRBD2
CASSSSSGLAGVRGQYF
TGTGCCAGCAGTTCATCCTCGGGACTAGCGGGAGTAAGGGGGCAGTATTTT
>TRBV19|-|TRBJ2-5|-
CASSPDRWTQYF
TGTGCCAGTAGTCCGGACCGTTGGACCCAGTACTTC
>TRBV6-1|-|TRBJ1-2|TRBD1
CASSTRQGYYGYTF
TGTGCCAGCAGTACCCGACAGGGTTACTATGGCTACACCTTC
>TRBV29-1|few|TRBJ2-7|TRBD1
CSPETGLASYEQYF
TGCAGCCCGGAGACAGGGTTGGCCTCCTACGAGCAGTACTTC
>TRBV28|-|TRBJ1-5|TRBD1
CASRTGAGNQPQHF
TGTGCCAGCAGAACAGGGGCCGGCAATCAGCCCCAGCATTTT
>TRBV28|many|TRBJ1-5|-
CASSFYNGQPQHF
TGTGCCAGCAGTTTTTACAACGGTCAGCCCCAGCATTTT
>TRBV7-9|few|TRBJ2-1|-
CASSGIGTGKDYEQFF
TGTGCCAGCAGCGGAATCGGAACAGGGAAGGATTATGAGCAGTTCTTC
>TRBV7-9|-|TRBJ2-7|-
CASSPWGRDGSYEQYF
TGTGCCAGCAGCCCCTGGGGGCGGGATGGCTCCTACGAGCAGTACTTC
>TRBV9|few|TRBJ2-2|-
CASSLILNGGTGELFF
TGTGCCAGCAGCCTCATCCTGAACGGTGGCACCGGGGAGCTGTTTTTT
>TRBV20-1|few|TRBJ2-1|TRBD2
CSAFTSGTYNEQFF
TGCAGTGCTTTTACTAGCGGGACCTACAATGAGCAGTTCTTC
>TRBV20-1|many|TRBJ2-7|TRBD2
CSARPILAGEVYEQYF
TGCAGTGCTAGACCGATACTAGCGGGAGAGGTCTACGAGCAGTACTTC
>TRBV10-3|few|TRBJ2-7|TRBD1
CASRRQGVSYEQYF
TGTGCCAGCAGAAGACAGGGAGTCTCCTACGAGCAGTACTTC
>TRBV18|-|TRBJ2-3|-
CASSPTTESDTQYF
TGTGCCAGCTCCCCAACGACAGAATCGGATACGCAGTATTTT
>TRBV7-2|-|TRBJ2-3|-
CASSLPGVTDTQYF
TGTGCCAGCAGCTTACCGGGAGTAACAGATACGCAGTATTTT
>TRBV29-1|few|TRBJ2-5|-
CSVEEGPETQYF
TGCAGCGTTGAAGAGGGGCCCGAGACCCAGTACTTC
>TRBV7-2|few|TRBJ1-1|-
CASSLDVSGGKEAFF
TGTGCCAGCAGCTTAGACGTATCCGGGGGTAAAGAAGCTTTCTTT
>TRBV28|many|TRBJ2-7|-
CASRDGSKSYEQYF
TGTGCCAGCAGAGACGGTTCCAAGTCCTACGAGCAGTACTTC
>TRBV27|-|TRBJ1-2|TRBD1
CASSPGRGGVYGYTF
TGTGCCAGCTCACCAGGGCGAGGGGGCGTCTATGGCTACACCTTC
>TRBV28|-|TRBJ2-5|TRBD2
CASSLWMTSGQQETQYF
TGTGCCAGCAGTTTATGGATGACTAGCGGACAACAAGAGACCCAGTACTTC
>TRBV5-1|-|TRBJ2-5|-
CASSLEARGPQETQYF
TGCGCCAGCAGCTTGGAAGCCCGAGGCCCCCAAGAGACCCAGTACTTC
>TRBV10-3|many|TRBJ2-7|TRBD1
CATSGQGPYEQYF
TGTGCCACCTCGGGACAGGGCCCCTACGAGCAGTACTTC
>TRBV18|many|TRBJ2-6|-
CASSPPTGKGANVLTF
TGTGCCAGCTCACCCCCAACGGGTAAAGGAGCCAACGTCCTGACTTTC
>TRBV12-3/TRBV12-4|few|TRBJ2-2|-
CASSFGADNTGELFF
TGTGCCAGCAGTTTCGGCGCAGATAACACCGGGGAGCTGTTTTTT
>TRBV28|many|TRBJ2-7|TRBD1
CASSWTGANEQYF
TGTGCCAGCAGCTGGACAGGGGCCAACGAGCAGTACTTC
>TRBV20-1|-|TRBJ2-3|-
CSARGGTSTDTQYF
TGCAGTGCTAGAGGGGGGACTAGCACAGATACGCAGTATTTT
>TRBV28|-|TRBJ2-7|-
CASNPAWGKGHEQYF
TGTGCCAGCAATCCCGCGTGGGGAAAAGGCCACGAGCAGTACTTC
>TRBV6-1|-|TRBJ2-4|TRBD2
CASSVRLAGVGSKNIQYF
TGTGCCAGCAGTGTAAGGCTAGCGGGAGTTGGGTCCAAAAACATTCAGTACTTC